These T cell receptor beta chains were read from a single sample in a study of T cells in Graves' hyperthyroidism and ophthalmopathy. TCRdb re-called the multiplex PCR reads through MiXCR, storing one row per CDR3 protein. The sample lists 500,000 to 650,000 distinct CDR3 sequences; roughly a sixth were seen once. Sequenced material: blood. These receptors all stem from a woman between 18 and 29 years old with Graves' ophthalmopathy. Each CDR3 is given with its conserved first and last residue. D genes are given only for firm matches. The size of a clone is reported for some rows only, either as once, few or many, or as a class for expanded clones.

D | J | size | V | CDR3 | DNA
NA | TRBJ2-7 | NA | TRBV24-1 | CATRGSENYEQYF | TGTGCCACCAGGGGATCAGAGAACTACGAGCAGTACTTC
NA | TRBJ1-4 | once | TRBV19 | CASSIATANEKLFF | TGTGCCAGTAGTATAGCCACGGCTAATGAAAAACTGTTTTTT
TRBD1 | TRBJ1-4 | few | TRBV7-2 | CASSPIGTGSNEKLFF | TGTGCCAGCAGCCCGATTGGGACAGGCTCTAATGAAAAACTGTTTTTT
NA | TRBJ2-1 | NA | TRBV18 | CASSPQGGDYNEQFF | TGTGCCAGCTCACCGCAGGGGGGGGACTACAATGAGCAGTTCTTC
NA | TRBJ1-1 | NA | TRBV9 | CASSEAGGADEAFF | TGTGCCAGCAGCGAAGCGGGGGGCGCAGATGAAGCTTTCTTT
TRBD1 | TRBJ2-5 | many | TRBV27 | CASSPYLGTGVKETQYF | TGTGCCAGCAGTCCATACCTAGGGACAGGAGTTAAAGAGACCCAGTACTTC
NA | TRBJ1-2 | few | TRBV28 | CASRPRMPDYGYTF | TGTGCCAGCAGGCCTAGGATGCCCGACTATGGCTACACCTTC
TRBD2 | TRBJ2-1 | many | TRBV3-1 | CASKLAGAGNEQFF | TGTGCCAGCAAACTAGCGGGGGCGGGCAATGAGCAGTTCTTC
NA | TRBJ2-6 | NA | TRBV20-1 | CSARGTLSSGANVLTF | TGCAGTGCTAGGGGGACACTGAGCTCTGGGGCCAACGTCCTGACTTTC
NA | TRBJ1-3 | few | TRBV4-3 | CASSQDRGVFHTIYF | TGCGCCAGCAGCCAAGATCGGGGGGTCTTTCACACCATATATTTT
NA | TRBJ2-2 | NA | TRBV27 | CASSSTETTGELFF | TGTGCCAGCAGTTCAACGGAAACCACCGGGGAGCTGTTTTTT
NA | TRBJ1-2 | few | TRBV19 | CASSDTGFYGYTF | TGTGCCAGTAGTGACACAGGGTTCTATGGCTACACCTTC
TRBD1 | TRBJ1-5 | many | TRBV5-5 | CASSPGTEWQPQHF | TGTGCCAGCAGCCCCGGGACAGAGTGGCAGCCCCAGCATTTT
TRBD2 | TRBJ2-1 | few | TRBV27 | CASSPAGAGGPRGDEQFF | TGTGCCAGCAGTCCCGCGGGAGCGGGAGGTCCTAGGGGGGATGAGCAGTTCTTC
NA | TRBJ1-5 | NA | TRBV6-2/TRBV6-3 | CASSLDSFSQPQHF | TGTGCCAGCAGCCTGGACAGCTTTAGTCAGCCCCAGCATTTT
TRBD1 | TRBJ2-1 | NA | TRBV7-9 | CASSSNRNDRGARGEQFF | TGTGCCAGCAGCTCCAATAGAAACGACAGGGGCGCCCGTGGTGAGCAGTTCTTC
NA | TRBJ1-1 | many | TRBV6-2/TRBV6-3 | CASTGQGFRDTEAFF | TGTGCCAGCACTGGCCAGGGGTTTCGAGACACTGAAGCTTTCTTT
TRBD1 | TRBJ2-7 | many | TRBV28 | CASRDRATYEQYF | TGTGCCAGCAGAGACAGGGCCACCTACGAGCAGTACTTC
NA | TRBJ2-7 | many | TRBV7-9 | CASSFRSRDGAYEQYF | TGTGCCAGCAGCTTTCGAAGCCGGGACGGCGCCTACGAGCAGTACTTC
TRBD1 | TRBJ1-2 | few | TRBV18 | CASSPGQTQGGYTF | TGTGCCAGCTCACCGGGACAGACCCAGGGTGGCTACACCTTC
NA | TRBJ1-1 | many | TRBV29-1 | CSVGRKGGTEAFF | TGCAGCGTTGGGCGGAAGGGCGGGACTGAAGCTTTCTTT
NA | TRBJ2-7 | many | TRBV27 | CATRDGSYEQYF | TGTGCCACCAGGGACGGATCCTACGAGCAGTACTTC
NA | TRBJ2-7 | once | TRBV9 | CASSPWPSAEQYF | TGTGCCAGCAGCCCCTGGCCCTCCGCCGAGCAGTACTTC
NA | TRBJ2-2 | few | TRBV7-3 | CASGRTGELFF | TGTGCCAGCGGGCGGACCGGGGAGCTGTTTTTT
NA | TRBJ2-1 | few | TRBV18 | CASSPRGPGDGRNEQFF | TGTGCCAGCTCACCACGGGGACCCGGAGACGGTAGAAATGAGCAGTTCTTC
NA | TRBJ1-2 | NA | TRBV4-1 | CASSQGAGIDYGYTF | TGCGCCAGCAGCCAAGGAGCGGGGATCGACTATGGCTACACCTTC
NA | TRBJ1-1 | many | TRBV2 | CASSDVRTNTEAFF | TGTGCCAGCAGTGACGTACGGACGAACACTGAAGCTTTCTTT
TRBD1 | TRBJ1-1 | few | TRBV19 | CASTIQGPLNTEAFF | TGTGCCAGTACCATACAGGGGCCTCTGAACACTGAAGCTTTCTTT
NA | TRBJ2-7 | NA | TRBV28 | CASRHLRGYEQYF | TGTGCCAGCAGGCACCTGAGGGGCTACGAGCAGTACTTC
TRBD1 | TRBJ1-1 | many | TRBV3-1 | CASSTTGGREAFF | TGTGCCAGCAGCACGACAGGGGGCCGGGAAGCTTTCTTT
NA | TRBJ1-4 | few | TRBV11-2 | CASSLDRVNEKLFF | TGTGCCAGCAGCTTAGACAGGGTTAATGAAAAACTGTTTTTT
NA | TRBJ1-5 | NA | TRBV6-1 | CASSEEVVGDQPQHF | TGTGCCAGCAGTGAAGAAGTGGTGGGGGATCAGCCCCAGCATTTT
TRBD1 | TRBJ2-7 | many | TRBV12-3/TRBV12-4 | CASSFFGGQGSFLEQYF | TGTGCCAGCAGTTTTTTTGGGGGACAGGGTAGCTTCCTCGAGCAGTACTTC
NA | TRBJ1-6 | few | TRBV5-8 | CASSQRTEAYNSPLHF | TGTGCCAGCAGCCAACGTACTGAAGCCTATAATTCACCCCTCCACTTT
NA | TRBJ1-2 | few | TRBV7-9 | CASSLIGPPAPGGYTF | TGTGCCAGCAGCCTTATCGGTCCCCCAGCTCCGGGTGGCTACACCTTC
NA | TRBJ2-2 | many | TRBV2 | CASRMIYTNTGELFF | TGTGCCAGCCGAATGATATATACGAACACCGGGGAGCTGTTTTTT
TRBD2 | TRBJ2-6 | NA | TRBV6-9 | CASSYEIAGGPVDGANVLTF | TGTGCCAGCAGTTACGAAATAGCGGGGGGGCCTGTGGATGGGGCCAACGTCCTGACTTTC
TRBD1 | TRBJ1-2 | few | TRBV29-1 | CSSNPQGASGYTF | TGCAGCTCCAATCCACAGGGGGCTAGCGGCTACACCTTC
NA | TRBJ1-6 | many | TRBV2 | CASSLRTASSYNSPLHF | TGTGCCAGCAGTCTAAGGACCGCGAGCTCCTATAATTCACCCCTCCACTTT
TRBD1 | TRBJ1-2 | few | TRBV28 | CASTGTGNGYTF | TGTGCCAGCACCGGGACAGGGAATGGCTACACCTTC
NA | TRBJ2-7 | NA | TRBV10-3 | CSAGNSYEQYF | TGTTCGGCGGGAAATTCCTACGAGCAGTACTTC
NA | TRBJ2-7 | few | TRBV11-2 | CASSALTGTYEQYF | TGTGCCAGCAGCGCTCTAACAGGGACCTACGAGCAGTACTTC
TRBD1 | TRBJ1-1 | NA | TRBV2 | CASTAGTGGMNTEAFF | TGTGCCAGCACGGCCGGGACAGGCGGCATGAACACTGAAGCTTTCTTT
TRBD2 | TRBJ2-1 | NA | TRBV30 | CAWSEGLAGGHNEQFF | TGTGCCTGGAGTGAGGGGCTAGCGGGAGGTCACAATGAGCAGTTCTTC
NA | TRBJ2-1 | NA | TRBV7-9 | CASSLALSGGPSSYNEQFF | TGTGCCAGCAGCTTAGCGCTAAGTGGCGGACCAAGCTCCTACAATGAGCAGTTCTTC
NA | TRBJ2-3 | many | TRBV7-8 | CASSVTASTHTQYF | TGTGCCAGCAGCGTGACTGCTAGCACTCATACGCAGTATTTT
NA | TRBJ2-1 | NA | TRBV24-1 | CATNGDADNEQFF | TGTGCCACCAACGGGGACGCCGACAATGAGCAGTTCTTC
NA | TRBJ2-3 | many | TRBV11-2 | CASSLDYEGLTDTQYF | TGTGCCAGCAGCTTAGATTATGAGGGCCTAACAGATACGCAGTATTTT
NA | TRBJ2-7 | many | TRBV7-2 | CASSFDRTYEQYF | TGTGCCAGCAGCTTCGACAGGACCTACGAGCAGTACTTC
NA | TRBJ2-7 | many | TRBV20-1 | CSASVKYEQYF | TGCAGTGCTAGTGTTAAGTACGAGCAGTACTTC
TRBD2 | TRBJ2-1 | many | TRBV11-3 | CASSKGLAGYNEQFF | TGTGCCAGCAGCAAAGGACTAGCGGGGTACAATGAGCAGTTCTTC
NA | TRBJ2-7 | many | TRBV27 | CASSLYPQGTGEQYF | TGTGCCAGCAGTTTATATCCACAGGGAACTGGCGAGCAGTACTTC
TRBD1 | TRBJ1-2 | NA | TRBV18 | CASSSRTGGGFGGYTF | TGTGCCAGCTCTTCGAGAACAGGGGGCGGGTTCGGAGGCTACACCTTC
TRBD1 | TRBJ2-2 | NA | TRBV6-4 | CASSLTGGAITGELFF | TGTGCCAGCAGTCTCACAGGGGGCGCGATCACCGGGGAGCTGTTTTTT
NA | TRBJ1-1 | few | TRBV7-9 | CASSSNPNTEAFF | TGTGCCAGCAGTTCGAACCCGAACACTGAAGCTTTCTTT
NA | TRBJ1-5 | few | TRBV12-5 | CASGFDSNQPQHF | TGTGCTAGTGGTTTTGACAGTAATCAGCCCCAGCATTTT
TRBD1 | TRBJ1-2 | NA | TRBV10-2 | CASIGTANYGYTF | TGCGCCAGCATCGGGACAGCTAACTATGGCTACACCTTC
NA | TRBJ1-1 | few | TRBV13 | CASSVGGAADTEAFF | TGTGCCAGCAGCGTGGGGGGGGCTGCTGACACTGAAGCTTTCTTT
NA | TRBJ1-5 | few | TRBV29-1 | CSVLTPDSNQPQHF | TGCAGCGTTCTGACACCGGATAGCAATCAGCCCCAGCATTTT